This T cell receptor beta chain derives from a study of CD8 T cells in ankylosing spondylitis. The CDR3 consists of 14 residues. The germline V gene encodes CDR1 SEHNR and CDR2 FQNEAQ (reference sequence). Trimming removed 5 bases at V and 4 bases at J, with 13 bases between. Study-wide points: Prior work had noted some motif variants in reactive arthritis blood and synovial fluid. Disease-linked clones reportedly concentrated significantly in matched ankylosing spondylitis synovial fluid. Typical of ankylosing spondylitis blood, it appeared, was a TCR beta motif of eight highly homologous variants.

A few counts support this clonotype. Its matching antigen is unknown. Construction of TCR beta libraries was performed using quantitative 5'-RACE with molecular barcodes. TCRdb reprocessed the 5' RACE reads via MiXCR and lists one record per CDR3 protein. The sample holds 650,000 to 800,000 distinct CDR3 sequences; around 19% are singletons and the top ten take over 15%. The sequenced material came from blood, either unsorted or a sorted T cell fraction (not recorded which). The TCR comes from a male donor with ankylosing spondylitis. The chain uses TRBV7-9 and TRBJ2-3; a possible D gene is TRBD2 (7 bases). CDR3 coding DNA: TGTGCCAGCAGCATGGGGGGGGCTTCAGATACGCAGTATTTT. Amino acid sequence: CASSMGGASDTQYF.